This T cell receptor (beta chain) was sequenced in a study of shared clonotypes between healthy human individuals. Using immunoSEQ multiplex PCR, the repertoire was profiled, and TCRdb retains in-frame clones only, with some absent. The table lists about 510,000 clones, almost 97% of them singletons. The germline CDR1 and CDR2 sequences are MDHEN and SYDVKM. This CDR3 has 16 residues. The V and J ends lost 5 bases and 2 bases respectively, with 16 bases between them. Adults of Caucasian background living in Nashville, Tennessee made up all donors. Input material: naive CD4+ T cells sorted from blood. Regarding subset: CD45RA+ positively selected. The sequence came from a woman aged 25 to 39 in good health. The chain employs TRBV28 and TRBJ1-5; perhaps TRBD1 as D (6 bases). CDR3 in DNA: TGTGCCAGCAGTCCGGGGACACAAGGAGGCAATCAGCCCCAGCATTTT. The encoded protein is CASSPGTQGGNQPQHF.